The 10 T cell receptor beta chains in this list originate from one sample, sequenced in a study of beta chain features in type 1 diabetes. The study reverse transcribed the entire isolated RNA, so it sequenced expressed TCRB transcripts. TCRdb keeps only in-frame clones here, not all; method: immunoSEQ multiplex PCR. The table has 150,000 or so clones, about 9.1% seen once; the top ten hold 0.65%. Sequencing was performed on central memory CD4+ T cells from blood. The source is a woman between 40 and 50 years old in good health.

The rearrangement joins TRBV7-2 to TRBJ2-2; 12 bases fit TRBD1. J was trimmed by 7 bases and V by 7 bases; bases with no gene match: 13. Germline V CDR1 and CDR2: SGHTA, FQGNSA. This CDR3 has 17 residues. CDR3 protein: CASTFREGQGAIGELFF. The CDR3 DNA follows: TGTGCCAGCACGTTTAGGGAGGGACAGGGGGCAATCGGGGAGCTGTTTTTT. Combining the CDR3 with reference TRBV7-2 and TRBJ2-2 gives the whole variable domain GAGVSQSPSNKVTEKGKDVELRCDPISGHTALYWYRQSLGQGLEFLIYFQGNSAPDKSGLPSDRFSAERTGGSVSTLTIQRTQQEDSAVYLCASTFREGQGAIGELFFGEGSRLTVL.

This chain uses TRBV5-1 with TRBJ2-1; D is possibly TRBD1 (6 bases). The CDR3 contains 14 residues. Trimming took 4 bases from V and 6 from J, leaving 14 bases between them. Germline CDR1 SGHRS, CDR2 YFSETQ. CDR3 amino acids: CASSTDSTSNEQFF. The CDR3 nucleotides read TGCGCCAGCAGCACGGACAGCACCTCCAATGAGCAGTTCTTC.

This clone was picked up a small number of times. CDR3 region: CASSPRTSGGRNEQFF. The CDR3 nucleotides read TGTGCCAGCAGCCCCAGGACTAGCGGGGGGAGGAATGAGCAGTTCTTC. V gene TRBV7-7 combines with J gene TRBJ2-1; 14 positions match TRBD2. The J segment lost 7 bases and the V segment lost 5 bases, leaving 7 bases of the junction unmatched. Germline loops: CDR1 SSHAT, CDR2 FNYEAQ (reference sequence). This CDR3 spans 16 amino acids.

The V and J genes are TRBV6-1 and TRBJ1-4; D gene uncertain. Trimming shortened V by 7 bases and J by 8 bases, and 17 bases separated the two germline ends. The CDR3 runs to 14 residues. Per germline, CDR1 MNHNS and CDR2 SASEGT. The CDR3 region is CASKSRGLGEKLFF. Here the CDR3 DNA reads TGTGCCAGCAAGAGTAGAGGGTTAGGAGAAAAACTGTTTTTT.

This clone was seen a few times. The chain carries TRBV6-1 and TRBJ1-4; 9 positions agree with TRBD1. Germline V gives CDR1 MNHNS, CDR2 SASEGT. This CDR3 comprises 14 residues. The V gene end was trimmed by 5 bases and the J gene end by 8 bases; junction bases not matched to a gene: 6. CDR3 sequence: CASSSGQGGEKLFF. The CDR3 DNA reads TGTGCCAGCAGTTCGGGACAGGGAGGGGAAAAACTGTTTTTT.

V is TRBV19 and J is TRBJ1-5, with 7 bases matching TRBD1. V shed 5 bases, J shed 2 bases, and the junction held 15 bases outside the gene matches. Germline-derived CDR1 and CDR2 are LNHDA and SQIVND (reference sequence). The CDR3 totals 18 residues. CDR3 coding DNA: TGTGCCAGTAGTCATCTCGGGACAGCTCGGGTGGGCAATCAGCCCCAGCATTTT. Its protein is CASSHLGTARVGNQPQHF.

This clone appeared a few times. V and J are TRBV2 and TRBJ2-1; maybe TRBD2 (6 bases). The CDR3 consists of 11 residues. Germline V gives CDR1 SNHLY, CDR2 FYNNEI. Trimming removed 4 bases from V and 10 bases from J, with 8 bases in between. The chain's CDR3 is CASSAGVEQFF. The DNA for the CDR3 is TGTGCCAGCAGTGCGGGGGTGGAGCAGTTCTTC.

The chain has TRBV4-2 and TRBJ2-6; D may be TRBD1 (6 bases). Looked up from germline, CDR1 is LGHNA and CDR2 is YNFKEQ. The V gene lost 5 bases and the J gene lost 0 bases, with 14 bases spanning the gap. The CDR3 extends over 17 amino acids. This CDR3 is CASSTRTALSGANVLTF. The CDR3 nucleotides read TGTGCCAGCAGCACCCGGACAGCCCTCTCTGGGGCCAACGTCCTGACTTTC.

This clone was counted only a few times. This chain connects TRBV19 to TRBJ2-7, with 12 positions matching TRBD2. V trimming: 3 bases; J trimming: 6 bases; junction bases outside the gene matches: 3. The length of the CDR3 is 14 residues. Germline values: CDR1 LNHDA, CDR2 SQIVND (reference sequence). DNA for the CDR3: TGTGCCAGTAGTATCAAGGGACTAGCGGGCGAGCAGTACTTC. It translates to CASSIKGLAGEQYF.

The table lists this clone with a few counts. The gene calls are TRBV5-1 and TRBJ2-7, with 8 bases fitting TRBD2. Trimming took 2 bases from V and 3 from J; bases not matched to a gene: 4. The germline gives CDR1 SGHRS, CDR2 YFSETQ. The CDR3 is 14 amino acids. The CDR3 coding sequence is TGCGCCAGCAGCTTCGGGGGGGGACTCTACGAGCAGTACTTC. Its protein product is CASSFGGGLYEQYF.